Following are 10 T cell receptor beta chains from one sample sequenced in a study of cytomegalovirus exposure and HLA in healthy donors. Use of 60 Vbeta and 13 Jbeta primers characterized the PCR. Profiled with immunoSEQ multiplex PCR; TCRdb holds only in-frame clones, not every one. There are about 84,000 clones in the sample, with 0.58% held by the top ten. The sample consisted of PBMCs. These receptors came from a man aged 45 to 65 in good health and CMV-seronegative.

CDR3 sequence reads: CASSLAQGRETQYF. The CDR3 coding sequence is TGCGCCAGCAGCTTGGCGCAGGGTCGGGAGACCCAGTACTTC. The V call is TRBV5-1, the J call TRBJ2-5; weak D call: TRBD1 (5 bases). This CDR3 is built from 14 residues. CDR1 SGHRS and CDR2 YFSETQ come from the germline V gene. V was clipped by 0 bases and J by 5 bases, with 11 bases between them.

The V call is TRBV7-2, the J call TRBJ2-4; 8 positions match TRBD1. The CDR3 totals 15 residues. Germline CDR1 and CDR2: SGHTA and FQGNSA. V trimming: 0 bases; J trimming: 4 bases; junction bases outside the gene matches: 2. The CDR3 is CASSLAGTGKNIQYF. CDR3 nucleotide sequence: TGTGCCAGCAGCTTAGCAGGGACAGGAAAAAACATTCAGTACTTC.

This chain connects TRBV5-1 to TRBJ2-5; no clear D. This CDR3 is built from 12 residues. CDR1 SGHRS and CDR2 YFSETQ come from the germline V gene. Trimming left V 4 bases short and J 4 bases short, with 8 bases between. The chain's CDR3 is CASSPRGETQYF. The CDR3, as DNA: TGCGCCAGCAGCCCGCGAGGAGAGACCCAGTACTTC.

J is TRBJ1-1 and V is TRBV9; possible D gene TRBD1, 6 bases. V lost 3 bases, J lost 7 bases, and 10 bases lay in between. This CDR3 spans 12 amino acids. Per the germline V gene, CDR1 is SGDLS and CDR2 is YYNGEE. CDR3 sequence (DNA): TGTGCCAGCAGCGCAGGGGTTGGTGAAGCTTTCTTT. Translated, it gives CASSAGVGEAFF.

This sequence joins TRBV28 and TRBJ2-7, with TRBD2 identical over 8 bases. The CDR3 consists of 15 residues. CDR1 is MDHEN and CDR2 is SYDVKM in the germline V gene. Unmatched junction bases numbered 10, after V lost 5 bases and J lost 4 bases. The CDR3 DNA follows: TGTGCCAGCAGTCTCCCGGCGGGGGGCAGATACGAGCAGTACTTC. This gives the protein CASSLPAGGRYEQYF.

The J gene is TRBJ1-4, the V gene TRBV5-4, with 10 bases fitting TRBD1. Germline lookup yields CDR1 SGHNT and CDR2 YYREEE (reference sequence). The CDR3 contains 14 residues. J gave up 8 bases and V 9 bases, and 10 bases lay outside the gene matches. Here the CDR3 reads CATGTGTGVEKLFF. In DNA form, the CDR3 reads TGTGCCACGGGGACAGGGACAGGGGTAGAAAAACTGTTTTTT. Filled out from reference TRBV5-4 and TRBJ1-4, the complete variable domain reads ETGVTQSPTHLIKTRGQQVTLRCSSQSGHNTVSWYQQALGQGPQFIFQYYREEENGRGNFPPRFSGLQFPNYSSELNVNALELDDSALYLCATGTGTGVEKLFFGSGTQLSVL.

V gene TRBV11-1 combines with J gene TRBJ1-4; 7 bases agree with TRBD1. With V trimmed by 4 bases and J by 4 bases, 3 bases remained unmatched. The V gene's germline CDR1 is SGHAT and CDR2 FQDESV (reference sequence). The CDR3 runs to 14 residues. The CDR3 DNA follows: TGTGCCAGCAGCTCGGGACAGATTAATGAAAAACTGTTTTTT. Its translation: CASSSGQINEKLFF.

The chain employs TRBV6-5 and TRBJ1-1; 9 positions match TRBD1. CDR3 length equals 13 residues. CDR1 MNHEY and CDR2 SVGAGI come from the germline V gene. With 5 bases clipped from V and 7 bases from J, the junction kept 5 bases outside the gene matches. The CDR3 region has the DNA TGTGCCAGCAGTGTTGGACAGGGGATTGAAGCTTTCTTT. This codes for CASSVGQGIEAFF.

This rearrangement joins TRBV6-5 to TRBJ1-6, with D possibly matching TRBD1 (6 bases). V lost 0 bases and J lost 7, with 10 bases in between. Germline V gene sequence: CDR1 MNHEY, CDR2 SVGAGI. The CDR3 loop spans 15 amino acids. The CDR3 sequence: CASSYSTGGNSPLHF. In DNA form, the CDR3 reads TGTGCCAGCAGTTACTCGACAGGTGGGAATTCACCCCTCCACTTT.

The chain joins TRBV4-1 to TRBJ1-1; D is ambiguous. The CDR3 is 14 residues long. V shed 0 bases and J shed 4 bases, with 9 bases lying between them. CDR1 MGHRA and CDR2 YSYEKL come from the germline V gene. The DNA of the CDR3 is TGCGCCAGCAGCCAAGAACCAGGTGGCACTGAAGCTTTCTTT. Translation gives CASSQEPGGTEAFF.